This T cell receptor beta chain was captured in a study of patients and donors after allogeneic stem cell transplantation. V was pared by 4 bases and J by 10 bases, with 11 bases of the junction left unmatched. The CDR3 consists of 16 residues. Germline lookup yields CDR1 SGHTA and CDR2 FQGTGA. Each CDR3 protein gets one entry after TCRdb re-called the RT-PCR reads with MiXCR. The table includes some 150,000 distinct CDR3 sequences, over 35% detected once. The sequence was obtained from a human donor who was either an allogeneic HSCT recipient or a stem cell or donor lymphocyte infusion donor (not recorded which). It is not recorded whose cells these are; they may come from a transplant donor. This chain uses TRBV7-3 with TRBJ1-6; 9 bases are a match to TRBD1. Input material: blood, either unsorted or a sorted T cell fraction (not recorded which). The CDR3 region is CASSSAAGQGHSPLHF. CDR3 nucleotide sequence: TGTGCCAGCAGCTCAGCCGCGGGACAGGGTCACTCACCCCTCCACTTT.